These T cell receptor beta chains were read from a single sample in a study of blood T cell repertoires in COVID-19. Clones were read by immunoSEQ multiplex PCR, and TCRdb kept only the in-frame ones, dropping some. This sample yields around 130,000 clones, of which around nine tenths are seen a single time; approximately 2.3% belongs to the top ten. The sequenced material came from peripheral blood. Receptor source: a woman between 45 and 60 years old with acute or convalescent COVID-19. The CDR3 runs from the conserved cysteine through the conserved F or W. A D gene is named only where the DNA matches it firmly.

D gene | J gene | V gene | CDR3 protein
. | TRBJ2-2 | TRBV4-1 | CASSPSNTGELFF
. | TRBJ1-1 | TRBV12-3/TRBV12-4 | CASSPLLSLRAFF
TRBD1 | TRBJ1-2 | TRBV7-2 | CASSLGTGDYGYTF
. | TRBJ2-2 | TRBV6-5 | CASRLADWVTGELFF
. | TRBJ2-6 | TRBV27 | CASSLIRSGANVLTF
TRBD1 | TRBJ1-6 | TRBV4-3 | CASSQDPRTGSSYNSPLHF
. | TRBJ2-2 | TRBV9 | CASSVGGLSIGGTGELFF
. | TRBJ1-1 | TRBV18 | CASSALSRQGGTEAFF
TRBD2 | TRBJ2-2 | TRBV6-2/TRBV6-3 | CASSYLAGVLGELFF
. | TRBJ1-2 | TRBV25-1 | CASSESVVETYGYTF
TRBD1 | TRBJ1-2 | TRBV18 | CASSPRQGDGYTF